Below are 29 T cell receptor beta chains sequenced from a single sample in a study of blood T cell repertoires in COVID-19. The data were produced by immunoSEQ multiplex PCR, yet TCRdb's version contains in-frame clones alone and is incomplete. The sample gives some 700,000 clones, just under 90% of which show up once; roughly 0.25% is in the top ten. The sample comprised peripheral blood. The receptors were gathered from a young woman with acute or convalescent COVID-19.

The chain carries TRBV29-1 and TRBJ1-1, with TRBD1 matching over 8 bases. Germline CDR1 SQVTM, CDR2 ANQGSEA. Unmatched junction bases numbered 9, after V lost 2 bases and J lost 1 base. The CDR3 runs 16 residues. This CDR3 reads CSVEHPTGERNTEAFF. The CDR3 DNA sequence: TGCAGCGTTGAACACCCGACAGGGGAGAGGAACACTGAAGCTTTCTTT. The full variable domain, with the rest looked up from reference TRBV29-1 and TRBJ1-1, is SAVISQKPSRDICQRGTSLTIQCQVDSQVTMMFWYRQQPGQSLTLIATANQGSEATYESGFVIDKFPISRPNLTFSTLTVSNMSPEDSSIYLCSVEHPTGERNTEAFFGQGTRLTVV.

V is TRBV30 and J is TRBJ2-7; D is uncertain. The CDR3 sequence is 12 residues long. Per the germline V gene, CDR1 is GTSNPN and CDR2 is SVGIG (reference sequence). Trimming removed 7 bases from V and 0 bases from J, with 10 bases in between. CDR3 loop: CASQARSYEQYF. CDR3 coding DNA: TGTGCCTCGCAGGCCCGCTCCTACGAGCAGTACTTC.

This chain uses TRBV6-5 with TRBJ2-7; D is perhaps TRBD1 (6 bases). The CDR3 runs 14 residues. Germline V CDR1 and CDR2: MNHEY, SVGAGI. The V end was cut by 6 bases, the J end by 7 bases, with 19 bases between. CDR3 coding DNA: TGTGCCAGCAGGTCTCAGGGGATCGGGTGGGAGCAGTACTTC. Translated: CASRSQGIGWEQYF.

The chain's CDR3 is CASSSGGGNGYTF. DNA for the CDR3: TGTGCCAGCAGTTCGGGAGGGGGCAATGGCTACACCTTC. This chain links TRBV12-3 or TRBV12-4 with TRBJ1-2, with TRBD1 matching over 7 bases. CDR3 length: 13 amino acids. V lost 4 bases, J lost 6 bases, and 5 bases stayed unmatched.

On this clone: The same CDR3 also results from other DNA sequences found in this sample. V usage is TRBV30 and J usage is TRBJ1-2; a weak D match, TRBD1 (6 bases). Trimming took 3 bases from V and 4 from J, leaving 6 bases between them. Germline CDR1 reads GTSNPN; CDR2 reads SVGIG (reference sequence). CDR3 length: 11 residues. Here the CDR3 reads CAWSRGYGYTF. CDR3 nucleotide sequence: TGTGCCTGGAGCAGGGGCTATGGCTACACCTTC.

The CDR3 sequence: CASSLAGGGQNTEAFF. In nucleotides, the CDR3 is TGTGCCAGCAGCTTAGCGGGAGGGGGGCAGAACACTGAAGCTTTCTTT. V usage is TRBV7-9 and J usage is TRBJ1-1; D possibly corresponds to TRBD1 (6 bases). Germline V gene lookup returns CDR1 SEHNR and CDR2 FQNEAQ (reference sequence). V lost 0 bases to trimming and J lost 1 base, with 12 bases between them. This CDR3 is 16 amino acids long.

J is TRBJ1-5 and V is TRBV5-5; the D is unclear. From germline, CDR1 is SGHKS and CDR2 YYEKEE (reference sequence). CDR3 length: 16 residues. Trimming took 1 base from V and 4 from J, leaving 15 bases between them. The CDR3 here is CASSLLYGGINQPQHF. The CDR3 DNA is TGTGCCAGCAGCTTGCTTTACGGCGGGATTAATCAGCCCCAGCATTTT.

A remark on this clone: At one end the junction does not follow the germline gene, possibly because of a read error. The chain uses TRBV7-6 and TRBJ2-7; unclear D gene. CDR3 length equals 14 residues. Germline-derived CDR1 and CDR2 are SGHVS and FNYEAQ. The CDR3 DNA reads as TGTGCCAGCAACTTATCTCGCGACAACTACGAGCAGTACTTC. Its protein is CASNLSRDNYEQYF.

The chain uses TRBV4-2 and TRBJ2-3, with 10 bases matching TRBD1. Germline V gives CDR1 LGHNA, CDR2 YNFKEQ. The junction had 7 bases not matched to a gene; V was cut back by 4 bases and J by 3 bases. The CDR3 has 16 residues. As DNA, the CDR3 is TGTGCCAGCAGCCCGCCAGGACAGGGGGTGACAGATACGCAGTATTTT. This encodes CASSPPGQGVTDTQYF.

The chain carries TRBV2 and TRBJ1-2; D is unclear. CDR1 and CDR2 from the germline V gene are SNHLY and FYNNEI. This CDR3 has 14 residues. V shed 1 base and J shed 0 bases, with 6 bases lying between them. Here the CDR3 DNA reads TGTGCCAGCAGTGAAGACAGATCTAACTATGGCTACACCTTC. Amino acids: CASSEDRSNYGYTF.

V usage is TRBV7-6 and J usage is TRBJ2-1, with 10 bases fitting TRBD2. Germline CDR1 reads SGHVS; CDR2 reads FNYEAQ. The CDR3 covers 16 residues. The V gene end was trimmed by 5 bases and the J gene end by 6 bases; junction bases not matched to a gene: 10. CDR3 sequence reads: CASSPTLLAGSNEQFF. The CDR3 DNA reads TGTGCCAGCAGCCCGACCCTACTAGCGGGGAGCAATGAGCAGTTCTTC.

The CDR3 coding sequence is TGTGCCAGCAGCCAGGGTGGACTAGCGGGGGGGCCCTACGAGCAGTACTTC. Translating it yields CASSQGGLAGGPYEQYF. This rearrangement joins TRBV4-2 to TRBJ2-7; 15 bases are shared with TRBD2. The CDR3 totals 17 residues. Germline trimming cut 3 bases from V and 2 bases from J; bases unmatched to any gene: 5. Germline values: CDR1 LGHNA, CDR2 YNFKEQ.

This clone was seen a few times. Other DNA sequences in the same sample also yield this CDR3. DNA for the CDR3: TGTGCCTGGAGTGGTTCGAACTATGGCTACACCTTC. Amino acids: CAWSGSNYGYTF. This chain connects TRBV30 to TRBJ1-2; the D is unclear. This CDR3 has 12 residues. CDR1 GTSNPN and CDR2 SVGIG come from the germline V gene (reference sequence). The V and J ends lost 1 base and 2 bases respectively, with 5 bases between them.

The J gene is TRBJ2-5, the V gene TRBV2; TRBD2 matches 7 bases. CDR1 and CDR2 from the germline V gene are SNHLY and FYNNEI. The CDR3 has 15 amino acids. The V segment lost 2 bases and the J segment 5 bases; nucleotides outside the gene matches: 8. The CDR3 here is CASSEPDPGGETQYF. CDR3 nucleotides: TGTGCCAGCAGTGAACCGGATCCCGGGGGGGAGACCCAGTACTTC.

This sequence joins TRBV7-9 and TRBJ1-2; 7 bases are a match to TRBD1. This CDR3 contains 14 residues. Looked up from germline, CDR1 is SEHNR and CDR2 is FQNEAQ (reference sequence). V lost 5 bases, J lost 4 bases, and 7 bases stayed unmatched. The CDR3 nucleotides read TGTGCCAGCAGCCCAACCGGGACAGTCTATGGCTACACCTTC. Translating gives CASSPTGTVYGYTF.

The rearrangement uses TRBV4-3 and TRBJ2-3; D gene uncertain. The germline V gene has CDR1 LGHNA and CDR2 YSLEER. The CDR3 totals 15 residues. Trimming took 1 base from V and 6 from J, leaving 14 bases between them. In DNA, the CDR3 is TGCGCCAGCAGCCAAGCGGGTCGGTGGTGGGATACGCAGTATTTT. The encoded protein is CASSQAGRWWDTQYF.

The CDR3 DNA follows: TGTGCCAGCAGTAGAGCAGGGGACCAATTAAATGGCTACACCTTC. This codes for CASSRAGDQLNGYTF. The chain links TRBV6-5 to TRBJ1-2; the D gene is possibly TRBD1 (6 bases). The V gene's germline CDR1 is MNHEY and CDR2 SVGAGI. The V end was cut by 5 bases, the J end by 6 bases, with 19 bases between. The CDR3 has 15 residues.

The V call is TRBV15, the J call TRBJ2-7, with 8 bases identical to TRBD1. CDR3 size: 16 residues. J lost 7 bases, V lost 4 bases, and 15 bases had no gene match. CDR1 and CDR2 from the germline V gene are LNHNV and YYDKDF (reference sequence). CDR3 nucleotides: TGTGCCACCAGCACGCGTAGTTGGACAGGGCAAGGGGAGCAGTACTTC. Its protein is CATSTRSWTGQGEQYF.

The gene calls are TRBV15 and TRBJ2-2; 7 nucleotides agree with TRBD1. The CDR3 length is 14 residues. Trimming at V came to 5 bases and at J to 5 bases, leaving 5 bases not matched to a gene. Looked up from germline, CDR1 is LNHNV and CDR2 is YYDKDF (reference sequence). CDR3 nucleotides: TGTGCCACCAGCGAAACAGGGGAAACCGGGGAGCTGTTTTTT. This codes for CATSETGETGELFF.

This clone was seen just once. The chain joins TRBV9 to TRBJ1-2, with 7 nucleotides matching TRBD1. Germline CDR1 is SGDLS and CDR2 is YYNGEE. The CDR3 has 15 amino acids. V lost 3 bases to trimming and J lost 1 base; unmatched junction nucleotides: 6. The DNA of the CDR3 is TGTGCCAGCAGCGCTCGACAGGGTAATAACTATGGCTACACCTTC. It translates to CASSARQGNNYGYTF.

The V and J genes are TRBV5-1 and TRBJ2-3; D not resolved. The CDR3 runs 13 residues. Trimming pared 0 bases from V and 0 bases from J, leaving 2 bases between. The germline V gene encodes CDR1 SGHRS and CDR2 YFSETQ. The CDR3 DNA sequence: TGCGCCAGCAGCTTGGCTAGCACAGATACGCAGTATTTT. Translating it yields CASSLASTDTQYF.

This rearrangement joins TRBV6-5 to TRBJ2-7; D might be TRBD2 (5 bases). CDR3 length equals 15 residues. Per germline, CDR1 MNHEY and CDR2 SVGAGI. Trimming stripped 0 bases from V and 0 bases from J, with 9 bases between. The CDR3: CASSYSTGYSYEQYF. The CDR3 DNA reads TGTGCCAGCAGTTACTCTACGGGATACTCCTACGAGCAGTACTTC.

This rearrangement joins TRBV9 to TRBJ2-3; D is possibly TRBD2 (6 bases). V lost 4 bases and J lost 0, with 18 bases in between. The CDR3 has 17 amino acids. Germline assignment: CDR1 SGDLS and CDR2 YYNGEE. The CDR3, as DNA: TGTGCCAGCAGCCCAACCTTGGGACTGACTAGCACAGATACGCAGTATTTT. This gives the protein CASSPTLGLTSTDTQYF.

The rearrangement uses TRBV21-1 and TRBJ1-1; the table's D call, TRBD1, was not checked against the DNA. TRBV21-1 represents a pseudogene. This CDR3 has 17 amino acids. CDR3 region: CASSESTGGSCGAEAFF. The CDR3 DNA reads TGTGCCAGCAGCGAATCGACAGGGGGGTCCTGTGGCGCTGAAGCTTTCTTT.

The rearrangement joins TRBV30 to TRBJ1-6, with TRBD1 as a possible D gene (6 bases). Trimming cost V 0 bases and J 7 bases, with 13 bases left between them. CDR3 length equals 15 residues. The germline V gene has CDR1 GTSNPN and CDR2 SVGIG (reference sequence). CDR3 sequence: CAWSVEAGDNSPLHF. CDR3 DNA: TGTGCCTGGAGTGTAGAGGCAGGGGACAATTCACCCCTCCACTTT.

Worth noting for this clone: Additional DNA sequences in this sample encode the identical CDR3. This chain joins TRBV9 and TRBJ2-7, with a tentative D call TRBD1 (6 bases). The V end lost 2 bases, the J end lost 0 bases, and 9 bases lay between the germline ends. This CDR3 contains 14 residues. Germline CDR1 SGDLS, CDR2 YYNGEE. The chain's CDR3 is CASSVTGSSYEQYF. The DNA of the CDR3 is TGTGCCAGCAGCGTGACAGGATCCTCCTACGAGCAGTACTTC.

The table lists this clone with a count of one. The CDR3 here is CAISESYGGANVLTF. The CDR3 DNA follows: TGTGCCATCAGTGAGTCGTACGGTGGGGCCAACGTCCTGACTTTC. The chain has TRBV10-3 and TRBJ2-6; D is unclear. CDR3 length: 15 amino acids. Germline values: CDR1 ENHRY, CDR2 SYGVKD. V dropped 0 bases and J dropped 3 bases, with 6 bases sitting between them.

This rearrangement joins TRBV29-1 to TRBJ1-3; the D gene is possibly TRBD1 (6 bases). Between the trimmed V and J ends, which lost 3 bases and 7 bases, there was a span of 13 bases. CDR3 size: 13 residues. CDR1 SQVTM and CDR2 ANQGSEA come from the germline V gene. Here the CDR3 DNA reads TGCAGCGTTGAGGGGGGGCAGGGGAACACCATATATTTT. Translated: CSVEGGQGNTIYF.

This clone occurred once. The J gene is TRBJ2-3, the V gene TRBV5-1; 7 bases align to TRBD2. The CDR3 consists of 12 residues. The J segment lost 4 bases and the V segment lost 7 bases, leaving 3 bases of the junction unmatched. Germline assignment: CDR1 SGHRS and CDR2 YFSETQ. CDR3 amino acids: CASGGDPDTQYF. The CDR3 DNA sequence: TGCGCCAGCGGGGGGGACCCAGATACGCAGTATTTT.